Given below is one T cell receptor beta chain in context. The antigen it binds to is not known. It has no much larger one-base neighbor in the sample; base qualities were not kept. V lost 3 bases and J lost 3 bases; the stretch between them is 12 bases long. CDR1 is given as SGHNT and CDR2 as YENEEA, both from the germline V gene. The CDR3, cysteine through phenylalanine, is 14 amino acids long. The retained sequence is limited to the CDR3, 42 bases, with the frame set at the first base. This sample was taken from a study of lymphopenia after photon versus proton radiotherapy (dated by TCRdb to the late 2010s). At the level of the whole study: The study compared the immunological effects of photon versus proton radiation therapy in patients with gastrointestinal tumors who developed high-grade lymphopenia. The cohort comprised about 19 patients with gastrointestinal tumors who received either photon or proton therapy and then developed lymphopenia. The study was designed to characterize how the impact on the immune system differs between the two radiation modalities.

Study-level results and caveats: Proton-treated patients stayed relatively stable during treatment, while photon-treated patients lost naive T cells and TCR diversity and gained effector/memory populations. Across the cohort, an inverse correlation was found between a larger post-nadir drop in TCR diversity and overall survival time among patients who died. After the lymphocyte count nadir, repertoires from photon-treated patients showed oligoclonal expansion, particularly of CD8+ Temra cells, and this expansion drove the decline in diversity. The authors looked at the survival association only in patients who died, and they framed better survival with proton therapy as a possibility rather than a demonstrated result.

The library came from the immunoSEQ multiplex PCR assay. Deep sequencing of rearranged TCR beta loci, alongside multiparametric flow cytometry, was used to profile T cell repertoires. TCRdb limited this immuneACCESS table to in-frame rearrangements with V and J called. A share of clones is missing; checked studies link under half to unresolved V genes, and the rest is unexplained. In this sample the table shows under 35,000 clones, about 80% of which occur a single time. The ten largest make up about 14% of the sample. This sequence uses TRBV11-3 and TRBJ2-7, with a weak D call of TRBD1 (6 bases match). The source is a woman in her seventies with pancreatic cancer. The input for sequencing was peripheral blood, taken from a patient treated with proton-based radiotherapy. CDR3 loop: CASSFRDINYEQYF. The sequenced DNA is TGTGCCAGCAGCTTTCGGGACATCAACTACGAGCAGTACTTC.